The rows below give T cell receptor beta chains drawn from one sample of a study of vaccination effects on CD4 cells after COVID-19. The antigens these receptors bind are not known. TCRdb keeps only in-frame clones here, not all; method: immunoSEQ multiplex PCR. The repertoire consists of about 20,000 clones, with roughly four fifths occurring once and the leading ten covering 35% to 40%. The sample here was CD4+ T cells from PBMCs cultured with a peptide pool, taken before COVID-19 vaccination. The receptors here all came from a human donor who had a prior SARS-CoV-2 infection. CDR3s include the opening cysteine and the closing phenylalanine or tryptophan. The D gene is left open where the match is weak. Clone size is stated in some rows and not others, as once, few, many or a class when expanded.

TRBJ2-1,NA,TRBD2,TRBV24-1,TGTGCCACCAGTGATCCCCCCGGGACTAGCGGGAACAATGAGCAGTTCTTC,CATSDPPGTSGNNEQFF
TRBJ2-6,NA,TRBD2,TRBV5-8,TGTGCCAGCCGGCGGTGGGGCGGGGGGTCCCCCACCGCTGGGGCCAACGTCCTGACTTTC,CASRRWGGGSPTAGANVLTF
TRBJ2-5,NA,TRBD2,TRBV5-6,TGTGCCAGCAGCAGCCCCGGCCTAGCGGGTCGCGAGACCCAGTACTTC,CASSSPGLAGRETQYF
TRBJ2-7,NA,NA,TRBV3-1/TRBV3-2,TGTGCCAGCAGCCAATCAGTTAGGACCTACGAGCAGTACTTC,CASSQSVRTYEQYF
TRBJ1-2,few,NA,TRBV5-4,TGTGCCAGCAGCTTCTTACGGGAGGGCGGCTACACCTTC,CASSFLREGGYTF
TRBJ2-1,NA,NA,TRBV6-5,TGTGCCAGCAGTTACTCACCGGGGCCTTCCTACAATGAGCAGTTCTTC,CASSYSPGPSYNEQFF
TRBJ2-5,NA,NA,TRBV2,TGTGCCAGCATAGGGTACCAAGAGACCCAGTACTTC,CASIGYQETQYF
TRBJ2-7,few,NA,TRBV3-1/TRBV3-2,TGTGCCAGCAGCCAAGATGTGGGGGCCTACGAGCAGTACTTC,CASSQDVGAYEQYF
TRBJ2-3,NA,TRBD2,TRBV7-9,TGTGCCAGCAGCTTTACTAGCGGGAGGGCCCCGACGCAGTATTTT,CASSFTSGRAPTQYF
TRBJ1-5,NA,TRBD1,TRBV11-2,TGTGCCAGCAGCCCCGGGACAGGGAACCAGCCCCAGCATTTT,CASSPGTGNQPQHF
TRBJ2-3,NA,NA,TRBV18,TGTGCCAGCTCACCAGATCTGTTAAGCACAGATACGCAGTATTTT,CASSPDLLSTDTQYF
TRBJ2-7,NA,NA,TRBV19,TGTGCCAGTACCCATCAGGCGGGGGCCGACACCACCTACGAGCAGTACTTC,CASTHQAGADTTYEQYF
TRBJ2-7,NA,NA,TRBV7-2,TGTGCCAGCAGCCCCAGGGGTGGCGGGGGCCATACCTACGAGCAGTACTTC,CASSPRGGGGHTYEQYF
TRBJ1-6,NA,NA,TRBV4-1,TGCGCCAGCAGCCAAGATTCAATTAGGGGTTCACCCCTCCACTTT,CASSQDSIRGSPLHF
TRBJ1-1,NA,TRBD1,TRBV10-3,TGTGCCATCAGTGAGTCGACGGGACAGGGATCAACTGAAGCTTTCTTT,CAISESTGQGSTEAFF
TRBJ1-2,NA,NA,TRBV6-6,TGTGCCAGCACCCCCTCATCAGATGGCTATGGCTACACCTTC,CASTPSSDGYGYTF
TRBJ2-5,NA,TRBD2,TRBV2,TGTGCCAGCGCAGCGGGACGGGAGACCCAGTACTTC,CASAAGRETQYF
TRBJ2-1,once,TRBD2,TRBV10-3,TGTGCCATCAGTGAGCCCCCGGGACTAGCGGGTCCCTACAATGAGCAGTTCTTC,CAISEPPGLAGPYNEQFF
TRBJ2-1,NA,NA,TRBV6-6,TGTGCCAGCAGTCGTTCGGTAGAAGTCTCCTACAATGAGCAGTTCTTC,CASSRSVEVSYNEQFF
TRBJ1-1,few,NA,TRBV3-1/TRBV3-2,TGTGCCAGCAGCCCAGGCTCAGGGAGAGACACTGAAGCTTTCTTT,CASSPGSGRDTEAFF
TRBJ1-1,NA,NA,TRBV24-1,TGTGCCACCAGAGCGGGACTGTGGGGGAACACTGAAGCTTTCTTT,CATRAGLWGNTEAFF
TRBJ2-3,NA,NA,TRBV5-1,TGCGCCAGCAGCCCCAACACCCCTTTCACAGATACGCAGTATTTT,CASSPNTPFTDTQYF
TRBJ2-1,few,NA,TRBV11-3,TGTGCCAGCAGCTTATCAGGCCAGGATGAGCAGTTCTTC,CASSLSGQDEQFF
TRBJ1-2,NA,NA,TRBV19,TGTGCCAGTAGTATTAGGAGGGGTGGGGCTGGCTACACCTTC,CASSIRRGGAGYTF
TRBJ2-3,NA,NA,TRBV4-2,TGTGCCAGCAGCCAAGCTGGGCAGTACACAGATACGCAGTATTTT,CASSQAGQYTDTQYF
TRBJ1-1,NA,NA,TRBV19,TGTGCCACTCAAAAAACGGACAGGAACACTGAAGCTTTCTTT,CATQKTDRNTEAFF
TRBJ2-7,once,NA,TRBV6-5,TGTGCCACAAGGGGTAGCGGCTCCTACGAGCAGTACTTC,CATRGSGSYEQYF
TRBJ2-2,NA,NA,TRBV2,TGTGCCAGTGAGATGGGGTACACCGGGGAGCTGTTTTTT,CASEMGYTGELFF
TRBJ2-7,NA,NA,TRBV6-5,TGTGCCTCAAGCCACCGACCGGGCTACGAGCAGTACTTC,CASSHRPGYEQYF
TRBJ2-2,NA,NA,TRBV5-1,TGCGCCAGCAGCTTACAGAACACCGGGGAGCTGTTTTTT,CASSLQNTGELFF
TRBJ1-1,NA,NA,TRBV7-2,TGTGCCAGCAGCTTAGTGTGGCAGGTGAACACTGAAGCTTTCTTT,CASSLVWQVNTEAFF
TRBJ2-5,NA,NA,TRBV18,TGTGCCAGCTCACCCTGGGGAATCCAGGGGCGAGAGACCCAGTACTTC,CASSPWGIQGRETQYF
TRBJ2-1,NA,TRBD1,TRBV4-1,TGCGCCAGCAGCCAAACCGGACAGGGACAGATAAAGTTCTTC,CASSQTGQGQIKFF
TRBJ2-7,NA,NA,TRBV3-1/TRBV3-2,TGTGCCAGCAGCCAAGATTGGAGGGGTGACGAGCAGTACTTC,CASSQDWRGDEQYF
TRBJ2-7,NA,TRBD1,TRBV19,TGTGCCAGTAGGGAGACAGGGGACTACGAGCAGTACTTC,CASRETGDYEQYF
TRBJ2-7,NA,TRBD1,TRBV5-4,TGTGCCAGCAGCCTTGACAGGGCGTCCTACGAGCAGTACTTC,CASSLDRASYEQYF
TRBJ1-5,once,TRBD1,TRBV2,TGTGCCAGCCGGCCCGGGACAGGGTCCCCCAATCAGCCCCAGCATTTT,CASRPGTGSPNQPQHF
TRBJ2-7,few,TRBD1,TRBV5-4,TGTGCCAGCAGCTTGGCCGGGACAGGGTTAGGGGAGCAGTACTTC,CASSLAGTGLGEQYF
TRBJ2-7,few,NA,TRBV6-1,TGTGCCAGCAGTGAATTAACGTCTACCACCCACTTC,CASSELTSTTHF
TRBJ1-1,NA,TRBD1,TRBV5-1,TGCGCCAGCAGCTTGTACCAGGGGGGGATGAACACTGAAGCTTTCTTT,CASSLYQGGMNTEAFF
TRBJ2-3,NA,NA,TRBV11-3,TGTGCCAGCAGCTTAGGGCCTGAAAGCACAGATACGCAGTATTTT,CASSLGPESTDTQYF
TRBJ2-2,NA,TRBD2,TRBV5-4,TGTGCCACCTCCCGGGCTAGCGGGGGGGGTGGCACCGGGGAGCTGTTTTTT,CATSRASGGGGTGELFF
TRBJ2-1,NA,TRBD2,TRBV9,TGTGCCAGCAGCGGGACTAGCGGGATGAGCTCCTACAATGAGCAGTTCTTC,CASSGTSGMSSYNEQFF
TRBJ1-4,NA,NA,TRBV5-1,TGCGCCAGCAGCTTGGGATTTGTCGGGAATAATGAAAAACTGTTTTTT,CASSLGFVGNNEKLFF
TRBJ1-2,NA,NA,TRBV5-5,TGTGCCAGCAGCTTGGCAGTTTCTGGCTACACCTTC,CASSLAVSGYTF
TRBJ2-1,NA,TRBD1,TRBV2,TGTGCCAGCAGTCGACGGACAGGGGACTCCCACAATGAGCAGTTCTTC,CASSRRTGDSHNEQFF
TRBJ2-1,NA,TRBD2,TRBV27,TGTGCCAGCAGTTTATCGGCTAGCGGGGGGCCGGGCTCCTACAATGAGCAGTTCTTC,CASSLSASGGPGSYNEQFF
TRBJ1-2,few,NA,TRBV4-2,TGTGCCAGCAGCCAGTCATATGGCTACACCTTC,CASSQSYGYTF
TRBJ2-2,NA,NA,TRBV4-1,TGCGCCAGCAGCTGGACGGGCGGGGAGCTGTTTTTT,CASSWTGGELFF
TRBJ2-1,once,TRBD1,TRBV5-1,TGCGCCAGCAGCGCGACAGGGCTAAGGTACAATGAGCAGTTCTTC,CASSATGLRYNEQFF
TRBJ2-5,NA,TRBD1,TRBV2,TGTGCCAGCGTTGGGGACAGGGGAGAGACCCAGTACTTC,CASVGDRGETQYF
TRBJ2-1,few,TRBD2,TRBV5-4,TGTGCCAGCAGCCCCACGGCGCTAGCGGGAGCTAAGCAGTTCTTC,CASSPTALAGAKQFF
TRBJ1-2,NA,TRBD1,TRBV7-2,TGTGCCAGCAGAACAGGGGAATATGGCTACACCTTC,CASRTGEYGYTF
TRBJ2-2,NA,NA,TRBV7-3,TGTGCCAGCAGCCCGGCCGGCGGGAACCGGGAGCTGTTTTTT,CASSPAGGNRELFF
TRBJ2-3,once,TRBD2,TRBV7-3,TGTGCCAGCAGTCGTACTAGCGGTACAGATACGCAGTATTTT,CASSRTSGTDTQYF
TRBJ1-1,few,TRBD1,TRBV27,TGTGCCAGCAGTTATCAACAGGGGGCTTTTAGAGCTTTCTTT,CASSYQQGAFRAFF
TRBJ2-1,NA,TRBD2,TRBV5-6,TGTGCCAGCAGCTTGGCCCCAGGGGAAGCTAGCGGGAGAAGGAATGAGCAGTTCTTC,CASSLAPGEASGRRNEQFF